Given below is one TCR beta chain in context. Its antigen is still unknown. Method: immunoSEQ multiplex PCR; TCRdb's copy keeps in-frame clones and lacks some. The sample includes about 36,000 clones, 84% of them seen just once. This record comes from a study of monozygotic twins with cystic fibrosis. Study in general: Libraries were built from 2.5 to 3.5 micrograms of fragmented DNA using approximately 16 PCR cycles. General study results and limits: Age, concordance and disease severity did not associate with shared CDR3 numbers. Median Simpson clonality of 0.0095 suggested naive T cells predominated.

Sequencing was carried out using blood. The sequence was collected from a girl aged 2-10 years with cystic fibrosis.

This CDR3 is CASSLRSGGNQPQHF. The CDR3 nucleotides are TGCGCCAGCAGTCTGAGGTCAGGAGGCAATCAGCCCCAGCATTTT. This rearrangement joins TRBV5-1 to TRBJ1-5; D gene unclear. V lost 5 bases and J 2 bases, leaving 14 bases between the germline ends. The CDR3 runs to 15 residues. Germline CDR1 reads SGHRS; CDR2 reads YFSETQ.